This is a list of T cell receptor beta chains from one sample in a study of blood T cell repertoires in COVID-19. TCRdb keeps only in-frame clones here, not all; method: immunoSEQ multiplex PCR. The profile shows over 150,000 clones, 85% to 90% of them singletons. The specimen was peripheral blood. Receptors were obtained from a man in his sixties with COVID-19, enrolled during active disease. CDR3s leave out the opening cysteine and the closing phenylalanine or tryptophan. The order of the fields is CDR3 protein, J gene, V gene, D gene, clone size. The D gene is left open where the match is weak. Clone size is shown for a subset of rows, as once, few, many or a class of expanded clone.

ASRVRDLNTEAF | TRBJ1-1 | TRBV6-5 | NA | few
ASSQGQGANEKLF | TRBJ1-4 | TRBV7-2 | TRBD1 | NA
SPGYGYT | TRBJ1-2 | TRBV20-1 | NA | NA
ASSAHNRGLGGYT | TRBJ1-2 | TRBV19 | TRBD1 | NA
ASSVDSTNYGYT | TRBJ1-2 | TRBV7-8 | NA | NA
ASTSGGAGIRGGYT | TRBJ1-2 | TRBV7-9 | NA | few
ASGGIFNSPLH | TRBJ1-6 | TRBV19 | NA | NA
ASKRASNYGYT | TRBJ1-2 | TRBV6-5 | NA | few
ASKRQANTEAF | TRBJ1-1 | TRBV7-2 | NA | NA
ASTASGTNEKLF | TRBJ1-4 | TRBV28 | NA | NA
ASSTNTGKLF | TRBJ1-4 | TRBV5-4 | NA | NA
ASSPGISGGLETQY | TRBJ2-5 | TRBV18 | NA | NA
ASSLDGGVSTDTQY | TRBJ2-3 | TRBV13 | NA | NA
ASSDGTGGSFGNTIY | TRBJ1-3 | TRBV6-1 | TRBD1 | NA
ASSFKGDGVTAEQF | TRBJ2-1 | TRBV27 | NA | NA
ASSQIAGTGNTGELF | TRBJ2-2 | TRBV6-2/TRBV6-3 | TRBD1 | NA
ASSRQGSNYGYT | TRBJ1-2 | TRBV10-2 | NA | NA
ASSLMDSNTEAF | TRBJ1-1 | TRBV7-2 | NA | NA
ASSQDRATREKLF | TRBJ1-4 | TRBV18 | TRBD1 | NA
ASSLTGARQPQH | TRBJ1-5 | TRBV11-2 | TRBD1 | NA
ASSARRDTEAF | TRBJ1-1 | TRBV9 | NA | few
ASSQDRGQPQH | TRBJ1-5 | TRBV14 | NA | few
ASSEAADNQPQH | TRBJ1-5 | TRBV2 | NA | once
ATSSAGRGGELF | TRBJ2-2 | TRBV15 | NA | NA
ASSPGREPANEQF | TRBJ2-1 | TRBV11-3 | TRBD2 | NA
ATSDLGSGDDEQF | TRBJ2-1 | TRBV24-1 | NA | NA
ASSENRANQPQH | TRBJ1-5 | TRBV11-2 | NA | NA
ASSLEGQGYEKLF | TRBJ1-4 | TRBV7-2 | TRBD1 | NA
ATTGLGGNEQF | TRBJ2-1 | TRBV24-1 | NA | NA
ASSFGVSGNTIY | TRBJ1-3 | TRBV5-8 | NA | NA
ASAPDGAPTEAF | TRBJ1-1 | TRBV3-1/TRBV3-2 | NA | NA
SVRQGGSNQPQH | TRBJ1-5 | TRBV29-1 | TRBD1 | NA
ASGTSARGDTQY | TRBJ2-3 | TRBV4-3 | TRBD2 | NA
ASSLGQSNQPQH | TRBJ1-5 | TRBV5-6 | TRBD1 | NA
ASSVGPLGAEAF | TRBJ1-1 | TRBV25-1 | NA | once
SVEAVRDSQF | TRBJ2-1 | TRBV29-1 | NA | NA
ASSLSARGRDTEAF | TRBJ1-1 | TRBV27 | TRBD1 | once
ASSLYGGSGYT | TRBJ1-2 | TRBV12-3/TRBV12-4 | NA | NA
ASSIDAAGGQF | TRBJ2-1 | TRBV19 | TRBD2 | NA
ASSMTGKSYNEQF | TRBJ2-1 | TRBV18 | TRBD1 | NA
ATLSFPGYT | TRBJ1-2 | TRBV12-3/TRBV12-4 | NA | NA
ASSPIAGTSGGETQY | TRBJ2-5 | TRBV18 | TRBD2 | NA
ASSATGGGTEAF | TRBJ1-1 | TRBV25-1 | TRBD1 | once
ASSVGWEGSEKLF | TRBJ1-4 | TRBV9 | NA | once
ASSFMGANEQY | TRBJ2-7 | TRBV11-2 | NA | NA
SVEPQGAYGYT | TRBJ1-2 | TRBV29-1 | TRBD1 | NA
ASRMDRAFGNTIY | TRBJ1-3 | TRBV7-2 | TRBD1 | NA
SASVGTSGSYEQY | TRBJ2-7 | TRBV20-1 | TRBD2 | NA
ASSRDRNGYGYT | TRBJ1-2 | TRBV6-5 | TRBD1 | NA